This TCR beta chain originates from a study of CD8 T cells in Susac syndrome. Random hexamers were used to reverse transcribe the RNA input (about 0.5 to 1 ug). The immunoSEQ assay covered 54 Vbeta and 13 Jbeta segments for CDR3. TCRdb redid the calling of the immunoSEQ multiplex PCR reads with MiXCR, one entry per CDR3 protein. Of 95,000 or so distinct CDR3 sequences listed, 85% to 95% are singletons. The controls, all healthy donors, were matched for age and sex. Notes on the study in general: Individuals included in the TCR sequencing and HLA analysis were acknowledged by the study to be relatively few in number.

Trimming removed 6 bases from V and 4 bases from J; junction bases left unmatched: 8. CDR3 size: 13 residues. Germline-derived CDR1 and CDR2 are SQVTM and ANQGSEA. A remark on this clonotype: Antigen unknown.

Sequencing was carried out using CD8+ T cells from PBMCs. The receptor's source is a human donor in good health. The chain couples TRBV29-1 to TRBJ1-2; 7 nucleotides align to TRBD1. The CDR3 here is CSVEGDSSYGYTF. The DNA of the CDR3 is TGCAGCGTGGAGGGGGACAGTTCCTATGGCTACACCTTC.